This T cell receptor (beta chain) was documented in a study of beta chain features in type 1 diabetes (dated by TCRdb to 2017 to 2018). Background on the whole study: Mean age, gender distribution, total cell number and subset yield were not different between patients and healthy donors. A total of approximately 100 million sorted cells were examined across all samples, and the number of cells per subset was strongly correlated with RNA yield. The study compared the TCRB repertoires of sorted circulating CD4+ T cell subsets in recently diagnosed type 1 diabetes patients with those in matched healthy donors. Whereas all 30 or so donors provided naive and central memory subsets, regulatory and stem cell-like memory subsets were isolated from just 8 patients and about 8 healthy donors. Points the paper makes about the study in general: Patients with type 1 diabetes made fewer insertions and deleted more nucleotides at VDJ recombination sites, implying thymic rearrangement abnormalities. Because cDNA rather than genomic DNA was sequenced, highly expressing activated cells could have been over-represented, although no difference in activation and CD3 levels was found between groups. A moderate but significant shortening of TCRB CDR3 length was observed in type 1 diabetes patients in all four CD4+ subsets. PCR might favor shorter templates, but patient and control samples were amplified and corrected together, so any skew would affect both groups equally. Naive, central memory and regulatory TCRB repertoires appeared to be more similar among patients than among healthy donors. Because small numbers of individuals were included in the HLA sub-analyses, any influence of HLA type on TCRB rearrangement was left unresolved.

A single peripheral blood draw of about 116 mL on average was collected from each donor into heparinised tubes. Using a panel that included CD45RO, CCR7, CD25, CD127, CD95 and CD27, naive, central memory, regulatory and stem cell-like memory CD4+ T cells were sorted on a BD FACSAria II. Purity was above 95% for every sorted population. Right away, PBMCs were isolated by Lymphoprep density gradient centrifugation and were stained directly, with no culture step. To minimize batch effects, samples were stained and sorted in pairs, one healthy donor with one patient per experiment. The entire amount of isolated RNA was reverse transcribed using the High Capacity cDNA Reverse Transcription Kit, so the sequenced TCRB transcripts were expressed ones. Deep immunoSEQ sequencing was applied to naive, central memory and regulatory T cell samples, giving an average of roughly 3.6 million total reads per sample. After sorted cells were lysed in RLT buffer, RNA was extracted with DNase-treated RNeasy Micro or Mini kits, with the choice depending on cell number. Each cell subset was processed on its own to prevent cross-contamination, while patient and healthy donor samples were processed together. The immunoSEQ multiplex PCR was used to amplify TCRB sequences from cDNA, generating 87-bp fragments that spanned the CDR3 region. Amplicons were sequenced on the Illumina HiSeq platform. Per the original workflow: Synthetic template baselines were used to correct PCR bias computationally, reads within Hamming distance 2 were collapsed together, and singletons that could not be merged were discarded. By aligning reads against IMGT, V, D and J genes, CDR3 length, and insertions or deletions at six rearrangement sites were assigned. Within each subset, clonotype counts were normalized to the number of sorted cells before true diversity and Gini coefficients were calculated with the tcR R package. The overlap coefficient, calculated on TCRB nucleotide sequences, was used to measure repertoire sharing. Out-of-frame TCRB sequences from naive cells were analyzed as a proxy for the pre-selection repertoire. Here the immuneACCESS table is served through TCRdb, limited to in-frame sequences with V and J called. Missing clones are a known gap in these copies; in checked studies unresolved V genes cover under half, and the rest lacks a known reason. The V and J calls and clone size are taken from that table; D and trimming were inferred from the DNA. Within this sample are 350,000 to 400,000 clones, with about 14% of them counted one time only. The ten largest account for about 0.019% of the sample.

As concerns this clone: Its antigen specificity is not known. Base qualities are not recorded, but no much larger clone differs from it by a single base.

The sequence was obtained from a woman between 18 and 29 years old in good health. Sequenced sample: naive CD4+ T cells from blood. The cell subset or site label, as the study defines it: true naive CD4+ T cells.

The nucleotide sequence is TGTGCCAGCAGTGAATGGAGGACAGGGTCCAACGAGCAGTACTTC. This translates into CASSEWRTGSNEQYF. The rearranged segments are TRBV25-1 and TRBJ2-7; the junction holds 8 bases that match TRBD1. The V end gives up 1 base and the J end 5 bases, leaving 7 bases in the junction not matched to a gene. The germline V gene encodes CDR1 MGHDK and CDR2 SYGVNS. There are 15 amino acids in the CDR3, from cysteine to phenylalanine inclusive. The entry retains the CDR3 DNA only, 45 bases that are in frame from base 1.